A single sample gave rise to the 17 T cell receptor beta chains below, sequenced in a study of blood T cell repertoires in COVID-19. Sequenced by immunoSEQ multiplex PCR; TCRdb stores in-frame clones only, minus some. The table lists 63,000 or so clones, roughly 80% of them singletons. Sequenced: peripheral blood. The receptors stem from a human donor in a cohort sampled during active COVID-19.

This chain links TRBV2 with TRBJ2-7, with 11 bases identical to TRBD2. This CDR3 has 15 residues. CDR1 SNHLY and CDR2 FYNNEI come from the germline V gene. V lost 5 bases to trimming and J lost 3 bases; unmatched junction nucleotides: 6. The CDR3 region is CASSNPGLADYEQYF. The CDR3 DNA sequence: TGTGCCAGCAGTAATCCGGGACTAGCGGACTACGAGCAGTACTTC.

This chain uses TRBV3-1 (or the pseudogene TRBV3-2) with TRBJ2-7, with TRBD2 identical over 9 bases. Germline CDR1 is LGHDT and CDR2 is YNNKEL (reference sequence). The CDR3 is 16 amino acids. With 1 base clipped from V and 3 bases from J, the junction kept 7 bases outside the gene matches. The CDR3 DNA reads as TGTGCCAGCAGCCAAGCGGTTAGCGGGGGATACTACGAGCAGTACTTC. The encoded protein is CASSQAVSGGYYEQYF.

This chain uses TRBV6-4 with TRBJ1-2, with TRBD1 matching over 8 bases. The CDR3 runs 13 residues. The germline CDR1 and CDR2 sequences are MRHNA and SNTAGT. Unmatched junction bases numbered 7, after V lost 6 bases and J lost 7 bases. The CDR3: CASSATGVFGYTF. The DNA of the CDR3 is TGTGCCAGCAGCGCGACAGGGGTCTTTGGCTACACCTTC.

This chain connects TRBV7-3 to TRBJ2-5; TRBD2 matches at 7 bases. The J segment lost 0 bases and the V segment lost 1 base, leaving 8 bases of the junction unmatched. The V gene's germline CDR1 is SGHTA and CDR2 FQGTGA. The CDR3 contains 17 residues. CDR3 coding DNA: TGTGCCAGCAGCTTAAAAGCTAGCGGTGCGTACCAAGAGACCCAGTACTTC. This gives the protein CASSLKASGAYQETQYF.

The rearrangement uses TRBV3-1 (or the pseudogene TRBV3-2) and TRBJ2-7; D is perhaps TRBD2 (5 bases). CDR1 is LGHDT and CDR2 is YNNKEL in the germline V gene (reference sequence). CDR3 length: 13 residues. V was clipped by 1 base and J by 7 bases, with 11 bases between them. The CDR3 here is CASSQGTRREQYF. CDR3 coding DNA: TGTGCCAGCAGCCAAGGGACGCGGAGGGAGCAGTACTTC.

This clone was picked up one time. The rearrangement joins TRBV5-8 to TRBJ1-2, with a tentative D call TRBD1 (6 bases). The CDR3 spans 16 residues. Germline loops: CDR1 SGHTS, CDR2 YDEGEE. V dropped 4 bases and J dropped 1 base, with 17 bases sitting between them. The CDR3 loop reads CASSPGGRGLNYGYTF. CDR3 bases: TGTGCCAGCAGCCCGGGGGGCAGGGGACTTAACTATGGCTACACCTTC.

V gene TRBV11-2 combines with J gene TRBJ1-1; D call uncertain. The CDR3 totals 14 residues. Trimming took off 2 bases at V and 0 bases at J, with 7 bases between the two ends. The germline gives CDR1 SGHAT, CDR2 FQNNGV. This CDR3 reads CASSLIAMNTEAFF. DNA of the CDR3: TGTGCCAGCAGCTTAATAGCCATGAACACTGAAGCTTTCTTT.

Here the CDR3 reads CASSLIASYTEAFF. The CDR3 nucleotides read TGTGCCAGCAGCTTAATAGCTAGTTACACTGAAGCTTTCTTT. The chain links TRBV9 to TRBJ1-1; D not resolved. Germline CDR1 reads SGDLS; CDR2 reads YYNGEE. The CDR3 length is 14 residues. V was pared by 4 bases and J by 3 bases, with 13 bases between.

The chain couples TRBV24-1 to TRBJ1-4, with TRBD1 identical over 7 bases. V shed 8 bases, J shed 15 bases, and the junction held 14 bases outside the gene matches. CDR3 length: 13 residues. The V gene's germline CDR1 is KGHDR and CDR2 SFDVKD. CDR3 residues: CATNLQGPGGMFF. CDR3 in DNA: TGTGCCACCAACTTACAGGGGCCGGGGGGGATGTTTTTT.

V usage is TRBV3-1 (or the pseudogene TRBV3-2) and J usage is TRBJ2-5, with 12 bases lining up with TRBD1. The germline V gene encodes CDR1 LGHDT and CDR2 YNNKEL (reference sequence). CDR3 size: 16 residues. Trimming removed 1 base from V and 5 bases from J; junction bases left unmatched: 5. The CDR3 bases are TGTGCCAGCAGCCAAGGGGGACAGGGGGCGAGGGAGACCCAGTACTTC. It codes for CASSQGGQGARETQYF.

The rearrangement joins TRBV2 to TRBJ1-2; D unclear. CDR3 length equals 14 residues. The ends were cut back, 7 bases at V and 0 bases at J, with 12 bases in the middle. Per germline, CDR1 SNHLY and CDR2 FYNNEI. CDR3 sequence: CASTVWRANYGYTF. The DNA of the CDR3 is TGTGCCAGCACGGTATGGAGAGCTAACTATGGCTACACCTTC.

This chain links TRBV5-4 with TRBJ1-1; D not resolved. Trimming removed 4 bases at V and 2 bases at J, with 12 bases between. This CDR3 is built from 14 residues. From germline, CDR1 is SGHNT and CDR2 YYREEE (reference sequence). Here the CDR3 DNA reads TGTGCCAGCAGCCCCAGGCGCTTTAACACTGAAGCTTTCTTT. This gives the protein CASSPRRFNTEAFF.

The genes are TRBV30 and TRBJ2-7, with a tentative D call TRBD2 (5 bases). Germline V gene data show CDR1 as GTSNPN and CDR2 as SVGIG (reference sequence). This CDR3 comprises 15 residues. Trimming removed 0 bases at V and 2 bases at J, with 14 bases between. The CDR3 reads CAWSVLGQSPYEQYF. CDR3 in DNA: TGTGCCTGGAGTGTACTAGGGCAGAGCCCCTACGAGCAGTACTTC. Together with reference TRBV30 and TRBJ2-7, the CDR3 gives the full variable domain: SQTIHQWPATLVQPVGSPLSLECTVEGTSNPNLYWYRQAAGRGLQLLFYSVGIGQISSEVPQNLSASRPQDRQFILSSKKLLLSDSGFYLCAWSVLGQSPYEQYFGPGTRLTVT.

The J gene is TRBJ1-1, the V gene TRBV6-2 or TRBV6-3; no clear D gene. From germline, CDR1 is MNHEY and CDR2 SVGEGT. Trimming left V 2 bases short and J 0 bases short, with 7 bases between. The CDR3 covers 14 residues. CDR3 coding DNA: TGTGCCAGCAGTTACGGGAGCATGAACACTGAAGCTTTCTTT. It specifies CASSYGSMNTEAFF.

The chain combines TRBV9 with TRBJ2-1; the D gene is possibly TRBD2 (5 bases). CDR3 size: 13 residues. In germline, CDR1 is SGDLS, CDR2 YYNGEE. The germline V and J ends were trimmed by 3 bases and 5 bases, with 9 bases remaining between them. CDR3 coding DNA: TGTGCCAGCAGCGCGAGGGTTGACAATGAGCAGTTCTTC. It encodes CASSARVDNEQFF.

This clone was recorded once. This rearrangement joins TRBV24-1 to TRBJ2-2, with 8 bases identical to TRBD1. V lost 1 base, J lost 3 bases, and 3 bases stayed unmatched. The CDR3 length is 16 residues. Germline-derived CDR1 and CDR2 are KGHDR and SFDVKD. The CDR3 is CATSDFGQGDTGELFF. For the CDR3, the DNA is TGTGCCACCAGTGATTTTGGACAGGGAGACACCGGGGAGCTGTTTTTT.

J is TRBJ2-2 and V is TRBV27, with TRBD1 as a possible D gene (5 bases). This CDR3 spans 15 amino acids. V was shortened by 6 bases and J by 0 bases, with 11 bases between the two germline ends. Germline assignment: CDR1 MNHEY and CDR2 SMNVEV (reference sequence). Here the CDR3 DNA reads TGTGCCAGCAGAAGGGGTTCGACGAACACCGGGGAGCTGTTTTTT. Its translation is CASRRGSTNTGELFF.